A selection of T cell receptor beta chains follows, all from one sample in a study of regulatory T cells in long-lasting Graves disease. TCRdb itself ran the multiplex PCR reads through MiXCR, one entry per CDR3 protein. Of 400,000 to 500,000 distinct CDR3 sequences in the sample, more than 20% were seen once. The sample here was peripheral blood mononuclear cells (PBMCs), taken when the disease was refractory, from a patient treated with antithyroid drugs. All receptors come from a female donor with Graves disease. The CDR3 runs from the conserved cysteine through the conserved F or W. A D gene is named only where the DNA matches it firmly. The size entry is marked missing in some rows and otherwise reads once, few, many or a size class.

J gene: TRBJ2-7
V gene: TRBV27
D gene: .
clone size: few
CDR3 protein: CASSSAVDSWAYEQYF
CDR3 DNA: TGTGCCAGCTCTTCCGCGGTTGATTCGTGGGCCTACGAGCAGTACTTC

J gene: TRBJ2-7
V gene: TRBV9
D gene: .
clone size: .
CDR3 protein: CASSVGTSGEQYF
CDR3 DNA: TGTGCCAGCAGCGTAGGCACCAGCGGCGAGCAGTACTTC

J gene: TRBJ2-3
V gene: TRBV4-1
D gene: .
clone size: .
CDR3 protein: CASSQVRNTDTQYF
CDR3 DNA: TGCGCCAGCAGCCAAGTGCGGAACACAGATACGCAGTATTTT

J gene: TRBJ1-6
V gene: TRBV30
D gene: .
clone size: few
CDR3 protein: CAGTRETYSPLHF
CDR3 DNA: TGTGCCGGGACGCGGGAAACCTATTCACCCCTCCACTTT

J gene: TRBJ1-1
V gene: TRBV14
D gene: .
clone size: few
CDR3 protein: CASYQGGHTEAFF
CDR3 DNA: TGTGCCAGCTACCAGGGCGGGCACACTGAAGCTTTCTTT

J gene: TRBJ2-7
V gene: TRBV4-3
D gene: .
clone size: few
CDR3 protein: CASSQESWGYEQYF
CDR3 DNA: TGCGCCAGCAGCCAAGAATCGTGGGGATACGAGCAGTACTTC

J gene: TRBJ2-4
V gene: TRBV12-3/TRBV12-4
D gene: TRBD1
clone size: many
CDR3 protein: CASSTGGIRIQYF
CDR3 DNA: TGTGCCAGCAGTACAGGGGGTATTAGGATTCAGTACTTC

J gene: TRBJ2-7
V gene: TRBV20-1
D gene: .
clone size: few
CDR3 protein: CSAPTGLALEQYF
CDR3 DNA: TGCAGTGCCCCGACAGGCCTAGCGCTCGAGCAGTACTTC

J gene: TRBJ1-5
V gene: TRBV28
D gene: .
clone size: many
CDR3 protein: CASSPTPGRTNQPQHF
CDR3 DNA: TGTGCCAGCAGCCCAACACCGGGACGGACCAATCAGCCCCAGCATTTT

J gene: TRBJ2-7
V gene: TRBV4-1
D gene: .
clone size: few
CDR3 protein: CASSQDKGGADEQYF
CDR3 DNA: TGCGCCAGCAGCCAAGACAAGGGGGGTGCCGACGAGCAGTACTTC

J gene: TRBJ1-5
V gene: TRBV12-3/TRBV12-4
D gene: .
clone size: many
CDR3 protein: CASSIIQGRPQHF
CDR3 DNA: TGTGCCAGCAGCATAATCCAGGGTCGGCCCCAGCATTTT

J gene: TRBJ2-2
V gene: TRBV11-2
D gene: TRBD2
clone size: many
CDR3 protein: CASSPTSGTYTGELFF
CDR3 DNA: TGTGCCAGCAGCCCGACTAGCGGCACTTATACCGGGGAGCTGTTTTTT

J gene: TRBJ2-7
V gene: TRBV2
D gene: TRBD1
clone size: many
CDR3 protein: CASRELGTVYEQYF
CDR3 DNA: TGTGCCAGCAGGGAACTTGGGACAGTTTACGAGCAGTACTTC

J gene: TRBJ2-5
V gene: TRBV28
D gene: .
clone size: many
CDR3 protein: CASSLMLVAGPSRSSETQYF
CDR3 DNA: TGTGCCAGCAGTTTGATGTTGGTGGCAGGCCCCTCCCGTTCGTCGGAGACCCAGTACTTC

J gene: TRBJ2-7
V gene: TRBV29-1
D gene: TRBD2
clone size: .
CDR3 protein: CSALKWEGGGEQYF
CDR3 DNA: TGCAGCGCTTTAAAATGGGAGGGCGGAGGCGAGCAGTACTTC

J gene: TRBJ2-1
V gene: TRBV12-3/TRBV12-4
D gene: .
clone size: .
CDR3 protein: CASSSTDGVAYNEQFF
CDR3 DNA: TGTGCCAGCAGTTCGACCGACGGCGTAGCATACAATGAGCAGTTCTTC

J gene: TRBJ2-1
V gene: TRBV28
D gene: TRBD1
clone size: .
CDR3 protein: CASGSWTGQGTRGPNEQFF
CDR3 DNA: TGTGCCAGCGGTTCCTGGACAGGACAGGGGACCCGGGGTCCCAATGAGCAGTTCTTC

J gene: TRBJ2-7
V gene: TRBV27
D gene: TRBD2
clone size: many
CDR3 protein: CASSLRLAGGMPYEQYF
CDR3 DNA: TGTGCCAGCAGTTTAAGGCTAGCGGGAGGCATGCCCTACGAGCAGTACTTC

J gene: TRBJ2-7
V gene: TRBV28
D gene: TRBD2
clone size: many
CDR3 protein: CASSDYSGRAPHEQYF
CDR3 DNA: TGTGCCAGCAGTGACTACAGCGGGAGGGCTCCCCACGAGCAGTACTTC

J gene: TRBJ1-2
V gene: TRBV6-2/TRBV6-3
D gene: .
clone size: many
CDR3 protein: CANSAGPGYTF
CDR3 DNA: TGTGCCAACAGTGCTGGTCCTGGCTACACCTTC

J gene: TRBJ2-2
V gene: TRBV10-3
D gene: TRBD2
clone size: .
CDR3 protein: CAIPSGMNTGELFF
CDR3 DNA: TGTGCCATCCCTAGCGGGATGAACACCGGGGAGCTGTTTTTT

J gene: TRBJ1-2
V gene: TRBV28
D gene: .
clone size: many
CDR3 protein: CASSHGEGGYTF
CDR3 DNA: TGTGCCAGCAGTCACGGGGAAGGCGGCTACACCTTC

J gene: TRBJ1-5
V gene: TRBV29-1
D gene: .
clone size: many
CDR3 protein: CSAGGSNQPQHF
CDR3 DNA: TGCAGCGCTGGGGGGAGCAATCAGCCCCAGCATTTT

J gene: TRBJ2-1
V gene: TRBV7-9
D gene: .
clone size: .
CDR3 protein: CASSLAAESGYEQFF
CDR3 DNA: TGTGCCAGCAGCTTAGCAGCGGAGAGCGGCTATGAGCAGTTCTTC

J gene: TRBJ2-1
V gene: TRBV4-3
D gene: .
clone size: .
CDR3 protein: CASSQIPTLAYEQFF
CDR3 DNA: TGCGCCAGCAGCCAAATCCCCACACTAGCCTATGAGCAGTTCTTC

J gene: TRBJ1-5
V gene: TRBV9
D gene: TRBD1
clone size: .
CDR3 protein: CASSVGTGGGQPQHF
CDR3 DNA: TGTGCCAGCAGCGTAGGGACAGGGGGCGGGCAGCCCCAGCATTTT

J gene: TRBJ1-2
V gene: TRBV30
D gene: .
clone size: .
CDR3 protein: CAWNFYLGNSYTF
CDR3 DNA: TGTGCCTGGAATTTCTATTTAGGGAATTCCTACACCTTC

J gene: TRBJ1-2
V gene: TRBV7-9
D gene: TRBD1
clone size: .
CDR3 protein: CASSSIRGRGGYTF
CDR3 DNA: TGTGCCAGCAGCTCGATCAGGGGGCGCGGGGGCTACACCTTC

J gene: TRBJ1-4
V gene: TRBV6-1
D gene: .
clone size: many
CDR3 protein: CASTPFGRFRDEKLFF
CDR3 DNA: TGTGCCAGCACCCCGTTTGGCAGGTTTAGGGATGAAAAACTGTTTTTT

J gene: TRBJ2-7
V gene: TRBV15
D gene: .
clone size: .
CDR3 protein: CATSRDLGQVYEQYF
CDR3 DNA: TGTGCCACCAGCAGAGATCTAGGGCAGGTCTACGAGCAGTACTTC

J gene: TRBJ2-5
V gene: TRBV7-2
D gene: .
clone size: many
CDR3 protein: CASSPRAETQYF
CDR3 DNA: TGTGCCAGCAGCCCCCGAGCGGAGACCCAGTACTTC

J gene: TRBJ1-2
V gene: TRBV11-2
D gene: TRBD1
clone size: many
CDR3 protein: CASSPWDRGFYGYTF
CDR3 DNA: TGTGCCAGCAGCCCCTGGGACAGGGGGTTCTATGGCTACACCTTC

J gene: TRBJ1-6
V gene: TRBV28
D gene: .
clone size: many
CDR3 protein: CASSITRKNSPLHF
CDR3 DNA: TGTGCCAGCAGTATAACTCGGAAGAATTCACCCCTCCACTTT

J gene: TRBJ2-7
V gene: TRBV27
D gene: TRBD1
clone size: many
CDR3 protein: CASSLPGQGRYEQYF
CDR3 DNA: TGTGCCAGCAGCTTACCGGGACAGGGGCGGTACGAGCAGTACTTC

J gene: TRBJ2-7
V gene: TRBV25-1
D gene: .
clone size: few
CDR3 protein: CASSEWRGVEEQYF
CDR3 DNA: TGTGCCAGCAGTGAATGGCGGGGAGTGGAAGAGCAGTACTTC

J gene: TRBJ2-7
V gene: TRBV27
D gene: TRBD1
clone size: many
CDR3 protein: CASSLTGDGYTYEQYF
CDR3 DNA: TGTGCCAGCAGTCTGACAGGGGATGGATACACCTACGAGCAGTACTTC

J gene: TRBJ2-7
V gene: TRBV6-1
D gene: TRBD2
clone size: many
CDR3 protein: CATTTSGRYEQYF
CDR3 DNA: TGTGCCACGACGACTAGCGGGAGGTACGAGCAGTACTTC

J gene: TRBJ1-2
V gene: TRBV27
D gene: TRBD1
clone size: many
CDR3 protein: CASRNRGMGGYTF
CDR3 DNA: TGTGCCAGCCGCAACAGGGGTATGGGGGGCTACACCTTC

J gene: TRBJ2-7
V gene: TRBV3-1
D gene: .
clone size: few
CDR3 protein: CASSPSPGEIKFDEQYF
CDR3 DNA: TGTGCCAGCAGCCCAAGTCCGGGAGAGATTAAGTTTGACGAGCAGTACTTC

J gene: TRBJ2-5
V gene: TRBV6-2/TRBV6-3
D gene: TRBD1
clone size: many
CDR3 protein: CASSYRDRETQYF
CDR3 DNA: TGTGCCAGCAGTTACCGGGACAGGGAGACCCAGTACTTC